This T cell receptor beta chain was identified in a study of beta chain features in type 1 diabetes. Study summary: No age, gender or cell yield differences were seen between patients and healthy donors. Study-wide findings and caveats: Comparison showed that naive, central memory and Treg TCRB repertoires appeared more similar among patients than among healthy donors. In every one of the four CD4+ subsets, TCRB CDR3s were moderately but significantly shorter in Type 1 diabetes patients. Among type 1 diabetes patients, VDJ junctions had fewer insertions and more deletions.

The germline V gene encodes CDR1 PRHDT and CDR2 FYEKMQ (reference sequence). This CDR3 has 11 amino acids. Concerning this clone: The antigen is undetermined. A much larger clone differs by one base, so this may be a read error.

Expressed TCRB transcripts got sequenced, as all isolated RNA was reverse transcribed. TCRdb keeps only in-frame clones here, not all; method: immunoSEQ multiplex PCR. The sample contains some 47,000 clones, around 45% of which appear only once. This clonotype was obtained from a man aged 30 to 45 with type 1 diabetes. The sample was stem cell memory CD4+ T cells from blood. This rearrangement joins TRBV13 to TRBJ2-5, with D uncertain. The DNA end lines up better with TRBJ2-7; the J call may be wrong. DNA for the CDR3: TGTGCCAGCAGCTCCCCCTACGAGCAGTACTTC. Translation: CASSSPYEQYF.